The clone carrying this TCR beta chain was observed a few times. Its target is not known. Transcripts of RNA were the source for amplifying TCR beta CDR3 regions. HTBI primers served in a first-round RT-PCR, which a second-round multiplex PCR followed. TCRdb recomputed calls from the multiplex PCR reads with MiXCR, one row per CDR3 protein. The data contain 740,000 or so distinct CDR3 sequences, 40% of them seen just once; the ten biggest clones take up approximately 43%. The germline V gene encodes CDR1 DFQATT and CDR2 SNEGSKA (reference sequence). V was clipped by 2 bases and J by 7 bases; unmatched bases: 9. The CDR3 spans 15 residues. The data originate from a study of Graves' ophthalmopathy and Graves' hyperthyroidism. General study findings and limits: Most expanded thyroid clonotypes above 0.001 frequency also appeared in blood.

The clonotype originates from an adult man with Graves' ophthalmopathy. The sequenced material came from peripheral blood. The chain recombines TRBV20-1 with TRBJ1-2, with 11 bases that match TRBD1. CDR3 amino acids: CSARSPGQGVGGYTF. The CDR3 nucleotides read TGCAGTGCTAGATCCCCGGGACAGGGGGTGGGTGGCTACACCTTC.